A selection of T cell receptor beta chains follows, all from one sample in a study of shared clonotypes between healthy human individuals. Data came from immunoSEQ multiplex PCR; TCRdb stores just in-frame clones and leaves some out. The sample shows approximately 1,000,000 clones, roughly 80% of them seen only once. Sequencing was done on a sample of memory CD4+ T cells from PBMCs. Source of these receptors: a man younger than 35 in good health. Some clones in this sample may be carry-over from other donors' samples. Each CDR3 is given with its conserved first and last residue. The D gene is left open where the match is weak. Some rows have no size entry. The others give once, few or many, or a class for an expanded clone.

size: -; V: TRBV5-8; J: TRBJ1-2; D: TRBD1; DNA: TGTGCCAGCAGCCTCCTCGGAGGGGGCGACTATGGCTACACCTTC; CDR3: CASSLLGGGDYGYTF
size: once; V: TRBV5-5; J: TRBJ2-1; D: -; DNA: TGTGCCAGCAGGTTGAGTGGGGCGCAAAGCTCCTACAATGAGCAGTTCTTC; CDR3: CASRLSGAQSSYNEQFF
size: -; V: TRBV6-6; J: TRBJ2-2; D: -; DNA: TGTGCCAGCAGTGCTAGGGGACGGCTAGGGGAGCTGTTTTTT; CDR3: CASSARGRLGELFF
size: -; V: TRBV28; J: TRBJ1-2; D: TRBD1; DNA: TGTGCCAGCAGTCGGGACAGCCTTAACTATGGCTACACCTTC; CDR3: CASSRDSLNYGYTF
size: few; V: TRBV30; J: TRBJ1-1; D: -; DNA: TGTGCCTGGAGTGTACTAGGAAGGGCGGCTTTCTTT; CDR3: CAWSVLGRAAFF
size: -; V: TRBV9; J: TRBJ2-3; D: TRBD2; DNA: TGTGCCAGCAGCCCGGCCCTAGCGGGAGCAGATACGCAGTATTTT; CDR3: CASSPALAGADTQYF
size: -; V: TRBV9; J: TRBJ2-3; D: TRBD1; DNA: TGTGCCAGCAGCGTCGATCCGGGACAGGGCAGCACAGATACGCAGTATTTT; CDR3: CASSVDPGQGSTDTQYF
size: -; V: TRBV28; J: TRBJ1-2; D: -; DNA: TGTGCCAGCAGTCGCTGGGGGGACTTGGGCTATGGCTACACCTTC; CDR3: CASSRWGDLGYGYTF
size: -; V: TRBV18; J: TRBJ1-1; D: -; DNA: TGTGCCAGCTCACCCGGTTTAGGTGAAGCTTTCTTT; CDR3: CASSPGLGEAFF
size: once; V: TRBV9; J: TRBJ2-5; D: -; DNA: TGTGCCAGCAGCCTCAACTCACTCCAAGAGACCCAGTACTTC; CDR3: CASSLNSLQETQYF
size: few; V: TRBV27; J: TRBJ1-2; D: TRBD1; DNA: TGTGCCAGCAGCTTCCAAGGACAGGGAAGATACTATGGCTACACCTTC; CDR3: CASSFQGQGRYYGYTF